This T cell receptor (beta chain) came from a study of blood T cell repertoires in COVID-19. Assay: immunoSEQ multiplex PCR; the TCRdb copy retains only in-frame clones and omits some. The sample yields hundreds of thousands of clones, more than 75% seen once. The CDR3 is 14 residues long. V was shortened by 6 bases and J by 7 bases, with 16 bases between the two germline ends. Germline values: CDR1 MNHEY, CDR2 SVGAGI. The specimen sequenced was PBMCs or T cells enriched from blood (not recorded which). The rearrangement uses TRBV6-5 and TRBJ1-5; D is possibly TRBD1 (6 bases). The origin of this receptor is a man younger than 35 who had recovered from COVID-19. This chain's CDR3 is CASRPYRAHQPQHF. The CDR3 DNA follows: TGTGCCAGCAGACCATACAGGGCCCACCAGCCCCAGCATTTT.